The source of this TCR beta chain is a study of cytomegalovirus exposure and HLA in healthy donors. Study-wide results and limits: The study labeled about 160 TCR beta chains cytomegalovirus-associated. TRBV6-2, TRBV6-3 and some other V segments were excluded as indistinguishable.

The V gene lost 4 bases and the J gene lost 8 bases, with 18 bases spanning the gap. CDR1 is SGHRS, CDR2 YFSETQ, per germline. The CDR3 sequence is 14 residues long. Use of 60 Vbeta and 13 Jbeta primers characterized the PCR. The method was immunoSEQ multiplex PCR; TCRdb's version includes in-frame clones alone and lacks a portion of them. The data contain roughly 140,000 clones, over 60% of them seen just once; the ten biggest clones take up approximately 2.9%. Concerning this clone: Its target is unknown.

The sequencing input was PBMCs. The chain is built from TRBV5-1 and TRBJ1-2; tentative D call: TRBD1 (6 bases). The sequence came from a woman aged 25 to 39 in good health and CMV-seropositive. CDR3 protein: CASSLGGGRDGYTF. The CDR3 DNA is TGCGCCAGCAGCCTTGGGGGGGGGCGCGACGGCTACACCTTC.